This TCR beta chain was sequenced for a study of blood T cell repertoires in COVID-19. Study information: Samples taken during acute and convalescent COVID-19 were collected in the United States, Italy and Spain.

Trimming cost V 1 base and J 6 bases, with 7 bases left between them. Germline assignment: CDR1 MNHNS and CDR2 SASEGT. This CDR3 region has 13 residues. The repertoire was sequenced with immunoSEQ multiplex PCR; TCRdb's copy has only in-frame clones and lacks some. The repertoire has over 250,000 clones, around 82% of them found once; the top ten carry approximately 9%. This sequence originates from a woman between 50 and 59 years old who had recovered from COVID-19. The rearrangement links TRBV6-1 to TRBJ1-5; no clear D. Specimen: peripheral blood. CDR3 coding DNA: TGTGCCAGCAGTGAAGTTTCCGGTCAGCCCCAGCATTTT. Protein: CASSEVSGQPQHF.